This TCR beta chain was retrieved from a study of T-cell memory formation after mild COVID-19. Notes on the study in general: Some responding clones appeared in pre-infection memory, suggesting cross-reactive memory joined.

TCRdb re-analysed the 5' RACE reads in MiXCR, keeping a single row per CDR3 protein. The sample lists 290,000 or so distinct CDR3 sequences, 15% to 20% seen once, with around a fifth in the top ten. This clonotype was seen only a few times. Its antigen is unknown. This CDR3 has 16 amino acids. CDR1 and CDR2 (germline): SGHTA, FQGNSA. V lost 0 bases and J 5 bases, leaving 14 bases between the germline ends. This receptor was identified in a man younger than 35 who had mild COVID-19 (a few samples of this study predate the infection). Cell type and time point are not known. J is TRBJ2-1 and V is TRBV7-2, with a weak D call TRBD1 (7 bases). Sequenced material: PBMCs or a T cell subset sorted from them (not recorded which). The CDR3 DNA is TGTGCCAGCAGCTTAGCGGGGCGGGACAGAGACAATGAGCAGTTCTTC. Encoded protein: CASSLAGRDRDNEQFF.